This is a list of T cell receptor beta chains from one sample in a study of Graves' ophthalmopathy and Graves' hyperthyroidism. MiXCR was run by TCRdb on the multiplex PCR reads, yielding one entry per CDR3 protein. The sample comprises about 740,000 distinct CDR3 sequences, approximately 40% of which are singletons, and 35% to 55% rests with the top ten. The sequencing input was peripheral blood. These receptors came from an adult man with Graves' ophthalmopathy. Each CDR3 is given with its conserved first and last residue. D genes are given only for firm matches. Size tells how often a clone was seen (once, few, many) or the class of an expanded clone, and some rows leave it out.

abundance,d_gene,j_gene,v_gene,CDR3nt,CDR3aa
many,TRBD1,TRBJ2-2,TRBV24-1,TGTGCCACCAGTGGGACAGGGGGTAGCACCGGGGAGCTGTTTTTT,CATSGTGGSTGELFF
few,TRBD1,TRBJ1-3,TRBV7-9,TGTGCCAGCAGTTACATACAGGGGGCCTCTGGAAACACCATATATTTT,CASSYIQGASGNTIYF
NA,TRBD2,TRBJ2-7,TRBV10-3,TGTGCCAGCAGCCAGGACGGCGGGAGCTCCTACGAGCAGTACTTC,CASSQDGGSSYEQYF
few,TRBD1,TRBJ2-7,TRBV19,TGTGCCAGTAGTCGAGGAGGACAGGGATCCTACGAGCAGTACTTC,CASSRGGQGSYEQYF
NA,NA,TRBJ1-1,TRBV10-3,TGTGCCAGCAGGGCATCAGTCAGGACGAACACTGAAGCTTTCTTT,CASRASVRTNTEAFF
NA,TRBD1,TRBJ1-4,TRBV13,TGTGCCAGCAGCCCGATAAGGGACAGCTACAATGAAAAACTGTTTTTT,CASSPIRDSYNEKLFF
few,NA,TRBJ1-1,TRBV20-1,TGCAGTGCTAGAGATCAGGGCTCAGGAGAAGCTTTCTTT,CSARDQGSGEAFF
NA,NA,TRBJ2-5,TRBV25-1,TGTGCCAGCAGTCAAGGTAGCTCCTCACAAGAGGCCCAGTACTTC,CASSQGSSSQEAQYF
once,TRBD2,TRBJ2-5,TRBV7-9,TGTGCCAGCAGCTTAATGCCGGGGGGAATGGGGACCCAGTACTTC,CASSLMPGGMGTQYF
few,TRBD2,TRBJ2-5,TRBV24-1,TGTGCCACCAGTGATCAGGGGACTAGAGGGCAAGAGACCCAGTACTTC,CATSDQGTRGQETQYF
few,NA,TRBJ1-1,TRBV6-5,TGTGCCAGCAGTTACGGGGCCGACAATTTGAACACTGAAGCTTTCTTT,CASSYGADNLNTEAFF
many,NA,TRBJ2-7,TRBV29-1,TGCAGCGCCCGGGATACTTTCTACGAGCAGTACTTC,CSARDTFYEQYF
many,TRBD1,TRBJ1-3,TRBV2,TGTGCCAGCAGTGAAGAGGGACAGGGCATTAGGAACACCATATATTTT,CASSEEGQGIRNTIYF
NA,TRBD1,TRBJ2-7,TRBV14,TGTGCCAGCAGCCCGAGACAGGGTTGGGACGGGCAGTACTTC,CASSPRQGWDGQYF
NA,TRBD1,TRBJ1-5,TRBV24-1,TGTGCCACCAGTGACCCAGGGACAGGGATTGATCAGCCCCAGCATTTT,CATSDPGTGIDQPQHF
NA,NA,TRBJ2-5,TRBV7-2,TGTGCCAGCAGCTTAGCGGGGGATGGAGAGACCCAGTACTTC,CASSLAGDGETQYF
many,NA,TRBJ1-2,TRBV20-1,TGCAGTGCTAGAGATCATGGCTACACCTTC,CSARDHGYTF
few,NA,TRBJ1-1,TRBV9,TGTGCCAGCATCTCATTGGGGGTTAACACTGAAGCTTTCTTT,CASISLGVNTEAFF
NA,TRBD2,TRBJ2-2,TRBV7-9,TGTGCCAGCAGCTTATACGGACTAGCGGGGACCGGGGAGCTGTTTTTT,CASSLYGLAGTGELFF
NA,NA,TRBJ2-3,TRBV2,TGTGCCATTAGGCCCAGAAGCGATACGCAGTATTTT,CAIRPRSDTQYF